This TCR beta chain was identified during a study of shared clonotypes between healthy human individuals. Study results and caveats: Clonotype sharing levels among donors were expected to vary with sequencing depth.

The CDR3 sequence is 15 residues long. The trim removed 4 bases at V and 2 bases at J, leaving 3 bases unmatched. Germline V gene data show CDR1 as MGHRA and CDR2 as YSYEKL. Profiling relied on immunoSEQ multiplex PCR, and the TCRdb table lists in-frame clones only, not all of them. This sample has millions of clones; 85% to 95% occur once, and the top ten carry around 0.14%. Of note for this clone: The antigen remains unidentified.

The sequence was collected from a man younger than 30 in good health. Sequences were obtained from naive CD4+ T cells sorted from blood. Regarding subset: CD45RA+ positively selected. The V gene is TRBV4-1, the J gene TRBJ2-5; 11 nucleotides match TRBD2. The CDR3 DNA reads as TGCGCCAGCAGCCCAAGACTAGCGGGGCAAGAGACCCAGTACTTC. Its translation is CASSPRLAGQETQYF.